One and the same sample provided the 29 T cell receptor beta chains below, sequenced in a study of blood T cell repertoires in COVID-19. Method: immunoSEQ multiplex PCR; TCRdb's copy keeps in-frame clones and lacks some. The table shows 200,000 to 300,000 clones, with roughly nine tenths occurring only once. The sample taken for sequencing was peripheral blood. The receptors shown here come from a man aged 55 to 69 who had recovered from COVID-19.

The chain employs TRBV6-1 and TRBJ2-1; tentative D call: TRBD1 (5 bases). The germline V and J ends were trimmed by 2 bases and 5 bases, with 19 bases remaining between them. The CDR3 has 17 residues. CDR1 is MNHNS and CDR2 is SASEGT in the germline V gene. CDR3 sequence: CASSEISGQGNNNEQFF. CDR3 DNA sequence: TGTGCCAGCAGTGAAATAAGTGGCCAGGGTAATAACAATGAGCAGTTCTTC.

The J gene is TRBJ2-1, the V gene TRBV3-1 (or the pseudogene TRBV3-2); 9 positions match TRBD2. Trimming cost V 1 base and J 4 bases; bases outside gene matches: 5. CDR1 LGHDT and CDR2 YNNKEL come from the germline V gene (reference sequence). The length of the CDR3 is 16 residues. The CDR3 loop reads CASSQGSGGLYNEQFF. The DNA of the CDR3 is TGTGCCAGCAGCCAAGGTAGCGGGGGATTATACAATGAGCAGTTCTTC.

J is TRBJ2-1 and V is TRBV5-1; D might be TRBD2 (5 bases). CDR3 length: 16 residues. With 0 bases removed from V and 4 bases from J, the gap between germline ends came to 14 bases. CDR1 and CDR2 from the germline V gene are SGHRS and YFSETQ. The CDR3 reads CASSLEPGSGYNEQFF. CDR3 bases: TGCGCCAGCAGCTTGGAACCGGGATCCGGTTACAATGAGCAGTTCTTC.

This chain connects TRBV18 to TRBJ2-5; 11 positions agree with TRBD1. With V trimmed by 4 bases and J by 4 bases, 8 bases remained unmatched. The CDR3 sequence is 16 residues long. Germline V gives CDR1 KGHSH, CDR2 LQKENI. This CDR3 is CASSLRTGGEGETQYF. The CDR3 region has the DNA TGTGCCAGCTCACTGCGGACAGGGGGCGAGGGAGAGACCCAGTACTTC.

V and J are TRBV15 and TRBJ2-3, with D perhaps TRBD2 (5 bases). The V gene's germline CDR1 is LNHNV and CDR2 YYDKDF (reference sequence). Between the trimmed V and J ends, which lost 0 bases and 6 bases, there was a span of 19 bases. This CDR3 has 17 amino acids. The CDR3 protein is CATSRDFLAGFLDTQYF. The CDR3 DNA sequence: TGTGCCACCAGCAGAGATTTCCTCGCGGGTTTTCTCGATACGCAGTATTTT.

This rearrangement joins TRBV7-8 to TRBJ2-3; 9 nucleotides match TRBD1. CDR3 length equals 16 residues. The V and J ends lost 5 bases and 4 bases, in that order; junction bases with no gene match: 10. From germline, CDR1 is SGHVS and CDR2 FQNEAQ. The CDR3 nucleotides read TGTGCCAGCAGCGCAGAGACAGGGGGTGGGGCAGATACGCAGTATTTT. Translation gives CASSAETGGGADTQYF.

This clone showed up just once. The chain couples TRBV20-1 to TRBJ2-3; perhaps TRBD1 as D (6 bases). Trimming took off 3 bases at V and 6 bases at J, with 25 bases between the two ends. The CDR3 length is 17 residues. In germline, CDR1 is DFQATT, CDR2 SNEGSKA (reference sequence). The CDR3 DNA sequence: TGCAGTGCTAGTCCTTCAGAGGGCCGGGACAACGAGGATACGCAGTATTTT. Its protein product is CSASPSEGRDNEDTQYF.

This clone was counted once. The chain joins TRBV4-1 to TRBJ2-2; 12 nucleotides agree with TRBD2. Germline CDR1 and CDR2: MGHRA and YSYEKL. J gave up 2 bases and V 2 bases, and 15 bases lay outside the gene matches. The CDR3 has 21 residues. In DNA form, the CDR3 reads TGCGCCAGCAGCCAACAACCTCCCCGGCTAGCGGGGGGGAAAAACACCGGGGAGCTGTTTTTT. It translates to CASSQQPPRLAGGKNTGELFF.

This chain joins TRBV6-5 and TRBJ2-7; 11 bases align to TRBD1. V shed 4 bases, J shed 3 bases, and the junction held 5 bases outside the gene matches. The CDR3 is 15 amino acids. Germline V gene data show CDR1 as MNHEY and CDR2 as SVGAGI. This CDR3 is CASSSPGQGVYEQYF. The CDR3 DNA reads as TGTGCCAGCAGTTCCCCGGGACAGGGGGTCTACGAGCAGTACTTC.

The chain uses TRBV4-2 and TRBJ1-2; D gene ambiguous. The V and J ends lost 1 base and 2 bases respectively, with 8 bases between them. The CDR3 contains 14 residues. Germline V CDR1 and CDR2: LGHNA, YNFKEQ. The chain's CDR3 is CASSQGSENYGYTF. The CDR3 region has the DNA TGTGCCAGCAGCCAAGGTAGCGAGAACTATGGCTACACCTTC.

The chain links TRBV6-5 to TRBJ2-3; possible D gene TRBD2, 5 bases. The CDR3 runs 12 residues. V was trimmed by 7 bases and J by 5 bases, leaving 10 bases between them. Germline V gene sequence: CDR1 MNHEY, CDR2 SVGAGI. The CDR3 DNA sequence: TGTGCCAGCAAACTAGGAGGAGATACGCAGTATTTT. This codes for CASKLGGDTQYF.

This clone came up once. One end of the junction fails to match germline, which may point to a read error. The V call is TRBV2, the J call TRBJ2-3, with 7 bases that match TRBD2. Germline V gene sequence: CDR1 SNHLY, CDR2 FYNNEI. The length of the CDR3 is 13 residues. This CDR3 reads CACSPGGRDTQYF. The CDR3 bases are TGTGCCTGCAGCCCGGGGGGTCGGGATACGCAGTATTTT. The full variable domain, its missing parts supplied by reference TRBV2 and TRBJ2-3, is EPEVTQTPSHQVTQMGQEVILRCVPISNHLYFYWYRQILGQKVEFLVSFYNNEISEKSEIFDDQFSVERPDGSNFTLKIRSTKLEDSAMYFCACSPGGRDTQYFGPGTRLTVL.

The chain recombines TRBV6-6 with TRBJ1-2; D is ambiguous. Germline V gene sequence: CDR1 MNHNY, CDR2 SVGAGI (reference sequence). The CDR3 has 15 residues. Trimming shortened V by 2 bases and J by 4 bases, and 14 bases separated the two germline ends. The CDR3 nucleotides read TGTGCCAGCAGTTACCAAACTGCCCCCCCCTATGGCTACACCTTC. Its protein product is CASSYQTAPPYGYTF.

This chain links TRBV30 with TRBJ2-6, with 9 bases that match TRBD1. This CDR3 contains 17 residues. The germline gives CDR1 GTSNPN, CDR2 SVGIG (reference sequence). Trimming cost V 3 bases and J 0 bases; bases outside gene matches: 6. The CDR3 DNA sequence: TGTGCCTGGAGCAACAGGGGGCTTTTCTCTGGGGCCAACGTCCTGACTTTC. It codes for CAWSNRGLFSGANVLTF.

This clone was found once. CDR3 loop: CASSVGLTGNAYEQYF. In nucleotides, the CDR3 is TGTGCCAGCAGCGTAGGTTTAACAGGGAACGCCTACGAGCAGTACTTC. The chain is built from TRBV9 and TRBJ2-7, with D tentatively TRBD1 (6 bases). The V end lost 0 bases, the J end lost 2 bases, and 15 bases lay between the germline ends. Germline V gene lookup returns CDR1 SGDLS and CDR2 YYNGEE. The CDR3 is 16 residues long.

This rearrangement joins TRBV24-1 to TRBJ2-1; TRBD2 is a possible D gene (7 bases). V lost 7 bases to trimming and J lost 1 base, with 16 bases between them. Germline V gives CDR1 KGHDR, CDR2 SFDVKD. This CDR3 is 16 amino acids long. CDR3 region: CATRAKGGDSYNEQFF. As DNA, the CDR3 is TGTGCCACCAGAGCCAAAGGGGGGGATTCCTACAATGAGCAGTTCTTC.

The chain joins TRBV19 to TRBJ2-4, with 7 bases matching TRBD1. The V segment lost 3 bases and the J segment 4 bases; nucleotides outside the gene matches: 6. The CDR3 length is 15 residues. CDR1 LNHDA and CDR2 SQIVND come from the germline V gene (reference sequence). DNA for the CDR3: TGTGCCAGTAGTATCTCAGGGGGATGGAAAAACATTCAGTACTTC. It codes for CASSISGGWKNIQYF.

This clone was observed a few times. The V call is TRBV18, the J call TRBJ2-1, with 13 bases fitting TRBD2. The CDR3 consists of 17 residues. Germline CDR1 KGHSH, CDR2 LQKENI. J gave up 0 bases and V 5 bases, and 4 bases lay outside the gene matches. CDR3 region: CASSYRTSGGSYNEQFF. The CDR3 nucleotides read TGTGCCAGCTCATACCGGACTAGCGGGGGCTCCTACAATGAGCAGTTCTTC.

This CDR3 is CASSPGFYNYGYTF. CDR3 DNA: TGTGCCAGCAGTCCAGGGTTTTATAACTATGGCTACACCTTC. The chain joins TRBV7-9 to TRBJ1-2; the D gene is possibly TRBD1 (5 bases). Trimming took 6 bases from V and 1 from J, leaving 12 bases between them. CDR1 and CDR2 (germline): SEHNR, FQNEAQ (reference sequence). There are 14 residues in the CDR3. Using reference TRBV7-9 and TRBJ1-2 for the parts outside the CDR3, the full variable domain is DTGVSQNPRHKITKRGQNVTFRCDPISEHNRLYWYRQTLGQGPEFLTYFQNEAQLEKSRLLSDRFSAERPKGSFSTLEIQRTEQGDSAMYLCASSPGFYNYGYTFGSGTRLTVV.

V and J are TRBV7-6 and TRBJ1-4; no clear D. CDR3 length: 15 amino acids. The V end was cut by 3 bases, the J end by 8 bases, with 16 bases between. In germline, CDR1 is SGHVS, CDR2 FNYEAQ. CDR3 protein: CASSFSPRREEKLFF. CDR3 bases: TGTGCCAGCAGCTTTTCCCCCAGGCGGGAGGAAAAACTGTTTTTT.

The chain carries TRBV5-4 and TRBJ1-2; D remains unclear. The CDR3 extends over 17 amino acids. The germline V gene has CDR1 SGHNT and CDR2 YYREEE (reference sequence). Trimming stripped 1 base from V and 2 bases from J, with 18 bases between. In DNA form, the CDR3 reads TGTGCCAGCAGCTTGTATACAACGCCTGTATCGAACTATGGCTACACCTTC. Translated, it gives CASSLYTTPVSNYGYTF.

This sequence joins TRBV5-5 and TRBJ2-2; 12 positions agree with TRBD2. With V trimmed by 3 bases and J by 1 base, 7 bases remained unmatched. The CDR3 extends over 18 amino acids. In germline, CDR1 is SGHKS, CDR2 YYEKEE (reference sequence). The CDR3 spells CASSSRLAGAMNTGELFF. DNA of the CDR3: TGTGCCAGCAGCTCGCGACTAGCGGGGGCGATGAACACCGGGGAGCTGTTTTTT. The full variable domain, rest sourced from reference TRBV5-5 and TRBJ2-2, is DAGVTQSPTHLIKTRGQQVTLRCSPISGHKSVSWYQQVLGQGPQFIFQYYEKEERGRGNFPDRFSARQFPNYSSELNVNALLLGDSALYLCASSSRLAGAMNTGELFFGEGSRLTVL.

The J gene is TRBJ1-3, the V gene TRBV6-2 or TRBV6-3, with D unclear. The CDR3 is 14 residues long. Germline loops: CDR1 MNHEY, CDR2 SVGEGT. Between the trimmed V and J ends, which lost 2 bases and 3 bases, there was a span of 8 bases. The CDR3 reads CASSYARDGNTIYF. Here the CDR3 DNA reads TGTGCCAGCAGTTACGCACGGGATGGAAACACCATATATTTT.

The chain has TRBV9 and TRBJ1-2; 7 nucleotides agree with TRBD1. V dropped 0 bases and J dropped 6; count of bases not matched to a gene: 5. Germline values: CDR1 SGDLS, CDR2 YYNGEE. The CDR3 has 14 residues. CDR3 sequence (DNA): TGTGCCAGCAGCGTAGGAGGCAGGGGGGATGGCTACACCTTC. Translated, it gives CASSVGGRGDGYTF.

This clone was seen only once. This rearrangement joins TRBV7-8 to TRBJ1-5, with a tentative D call TRBD1 (6 bases). This CDR3 is built from 15 residues. Trimming removed 2 bases at V and 6 bases at J, with 14 bases between. From germline, CDR1 is SGHVS and CDR2 FQNEAQ. This CDR3 reads CASSLSEGVGQPQHF. DNA of the CDR3: TGTGCCAGCAGCTTAAGCGAGGGGGTAGGTCAGCCCCAGCATTTT.

The V call is TRBV18, the J call TRBJ1-1, with a weak D call TRBD1 (5 bases). Germline CDR1 KGHSH, CDR2 LQKENI. Trimming removed 3 bases at V and 6 bases at J, with 17 bases between. The CDR3 is 15 residues long. For the CDR3, the DNA is TGTGCCAGCTCACCCGTTATGGGGGGGATCCCTGAAGCTTTCTTT. It encodes CASSPVMGGIPEAFF. Drawing the rest from reference TRBV18 and TRBJ1-1, the complete variable domain is NAGVMQNPRHLVRRRGQEARLRCSPMKGHSHVYWYRQLPEEGLKFMVYLQKENIIDESGMPKERFSAEFPKEGPSILRIQQVVRGDSAAYFCASSPVMGGIPEAFFGQGTRLTVV.

This sequence joins TRBV2 and TRBJ1-3, with D uncertain. Trimming cost V 2 bases and J 3 bases, with 11 bases left between them. Germline values: CDR1 SNHLY, CDR2 FYNNEI. CDR3 length: 15 residues. The DNA of the CDR3 is TGTGCCAGCAGTGAATGGATACAGATTGGAAACACCATATATTTT. It is translated as CASSEWIQIGNTIYF.

This clone was observed a single time. The rearrangement uses TRBV12-3 or TRBV12-4 and TRBJ2-4; D not certain. V lost 2 bases to trimming and J lost 8 bases, with 4 bases between them. The CDR3 sequence is 11 residues long. The CDR3 protein is CASSLSDIQYF. DNA for the CDR3: TGTGCCAGCAGTTTATCCGACATTCAGTACTTC.

V gene TRBV6-5 combines with J gene TRBJ2-5, with 9 bases matching TRBD2. This CDR3 has 16 amino acids. CDR1 and CDR2 (germline): MNHEY, SVGAGI. V lost 2 bases, J lost 1 base, and 5 bases stayed unmatched. CDR3 protein: CASSYGGSGGQETQYF. The CDR3, as DNA: TGTGCCAGCAGTTACGGGGGTAGCGGGGGCCAAGAGACCCAGTACTTC.